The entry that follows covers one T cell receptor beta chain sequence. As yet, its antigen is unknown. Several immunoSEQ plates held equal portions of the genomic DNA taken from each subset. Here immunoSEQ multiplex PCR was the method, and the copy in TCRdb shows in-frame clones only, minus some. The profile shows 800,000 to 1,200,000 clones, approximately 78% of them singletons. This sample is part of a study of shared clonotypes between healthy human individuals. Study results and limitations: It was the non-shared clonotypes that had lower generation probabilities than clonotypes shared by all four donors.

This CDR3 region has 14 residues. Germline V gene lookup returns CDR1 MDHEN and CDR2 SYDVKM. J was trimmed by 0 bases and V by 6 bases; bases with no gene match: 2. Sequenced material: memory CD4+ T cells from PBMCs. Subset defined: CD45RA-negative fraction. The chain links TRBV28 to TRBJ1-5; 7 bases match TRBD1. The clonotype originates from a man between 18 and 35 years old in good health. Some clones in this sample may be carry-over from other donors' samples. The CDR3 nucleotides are TGTGCCAGCAGCCCAGGGGGTAGCAATCAGCCCCAGCATTTT. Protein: CASSPGGSNQPQHF.